The clone carrying this T cell receptor (beta chain) has just one count. This CDR3 region has 12 residues. Germline lookup yields CDR1 SGHDN and CDR2 FVKESK. Trimming shortened V by 9 bases and J by 8 bases, and 16 bases separated the two germline ends. The source of the sample is a study of blood T cell repertoires in COVID-19. As originally analysed: Amplification with reference gene primers provided the estimates of nucleated cell counts. The table came from immunoSEQ multiplex PCR; TCRdb's copy has only in-frame clones and leaves some out. V and J calls and clone size are those listed in that table; D and trimming were worked out from the DNA. Seen here are roughly 310,000 clones, 88% observed once, and the top ten hold roughly 4%.

This clonotype originated in a woman aged 50 to 60 with active or convalescent COVID-19. This chain joins TRBV14 and TRBJ1-2; D is perhaps TRBD1 (6 bases). Sequenced material: peripheral blood. For the CDR3, the DNA is TGTGCCAGTGGAACAGGGAAAGGCGGCTACACCTTC. It encodes CASGTGKGGYTF.